These 3 T cell receptor beta chains share one sample of origin, sequenced in a study of regulatory T cells in long-lasting Graves disease. Time point indicated: persistent/refractory GD, antithyroid drugs over 5 years with positive TRAb. PBMC-extracted RNA yielded the TCR library. In building TCR beta libraries, iRepertoire HTBI primers were used together with Arm-PCR of CDR3 regions. MiXCR was run by TCRdb on the multiplex PCR reads, yielding one entry per CDR3 protein. Here the sample spans roughly 700,000 distinct CDR3 sequences, about 32% being singletons. This specimen consisted of peripheral blood mononuclear cells (PBMCs), obtained when the disease was refractory, from a patient treated with antithyroid drugs. The receptors shown here come from a female donor with Graves disease.

The chain recombines TRBV5-1 with TRBJ2-1, with a possible D match to TRBD1 (6 bases). V was trimmed by 4 bases and J by 2 bases, leaving 19 bases between them. The germline V gene has CDR1 SGHRS and CDR2 YFSETQ. This CDR3 has 17 residues. CDR3 region: CASSDTRGSAAYNEQFF. CDR3 coding DNA: TGCGCCAGCAGCGACACCAGGGGTTCCGCGGCCTACAATGAGCAGTTCTTC.

In this sample, this clonotype turned up a few times. V usage is TRBV5-1 and J usage is TRBJ1-1; tentatively, D is TRBD1 (6 bases). CDR1 and CDR2 (germline): SGHRS, YFSETQ. V was cut by 0 bases and J by 0 bases, with 12 bases left in between. The CDR3 runs to 16 residues. CDR3 residues: CASSLARTEMNTEAFF. For the CDR3, the DNA is TGCGCCAGCAGCTTGGCCCGGACAGAAATGAACACTGAAGCTTTCTTT.

The V and J genes are TRBV10-3 and TRBJ2-2; tentatively, D is TRBD2 (6 bases). V lost 6 bases and J 2 bases, leaving 10 bases between the germline ends. The CDR3 extends over 14 amino acids. Germline V CDR1 and CDR2: ENHRY, SYGVKD. CDR3 amino acids: CAIRSGPNTGELFF. As DNA, the CDR3 is TGTGCCATCAGGAGCGGGCCTAACACCGGGGAGCTGTTTTTT.